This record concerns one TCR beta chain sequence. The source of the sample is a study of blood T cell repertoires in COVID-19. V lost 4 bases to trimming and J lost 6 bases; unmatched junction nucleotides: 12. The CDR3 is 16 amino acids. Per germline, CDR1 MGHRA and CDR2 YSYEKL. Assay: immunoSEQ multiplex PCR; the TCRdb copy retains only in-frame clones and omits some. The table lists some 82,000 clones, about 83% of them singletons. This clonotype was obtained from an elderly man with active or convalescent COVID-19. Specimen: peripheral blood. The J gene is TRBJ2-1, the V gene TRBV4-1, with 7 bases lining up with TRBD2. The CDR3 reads CASSPGRAVRGNEQFF. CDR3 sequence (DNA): TGCGCCAGCAGCCCGGGGAGGGCCGTAAGGGGCAATGAGCAGTTCTTC.